This record covers a single TCR beta chain. At least ten counts were recorded for this clonotype. No antigen is known for it. It has no much larger one-base neighbor in the sample; base qualities were not kept. The sample is drawn from a study of molecular identifiers for immune sequencing clone quantification (dated by TCRdb to the late 2010s). With respect to the entire study: In a replicate experiment, RNA from approximately 22,000 or 94,000 naive CD8 T cells was split into five aliquots, four of which were sequenced. This methods study used CD8 T cells to benchmark TCR RNA copy counting and molecular-identifier clustering-based TCR repertoire sequencing (MIDCIRS). The paper as a whole reports these results and caveats: The sizes of highly expanded clones could end up underestimated when identical TCR molecules share a barcode. In CMV-specific effector cells, over 97% of molecules were held by clones above 20 RNA copies, whereas under 1% of molecules were held by such clones in naive cells. About 3.1 recovered TCR RNA copies per cell were obtained by modeling, versus 9 to 10 by digital PCR, implying a capture efficiency of 25% to 30%. A single cell's worth of spiked-in Jurkat TCR RNA was reported detectable even among under 1.1 million naive CD8 T cells. When barcode sub-clustering was omitted, TCR diversity was inflated by chimeric consensus sequences, with chimeras reaching as high as 47%. Naive libraries contained spiked-in Jurkat TCR RNA (more than 9 copies' worth), which is not part of the donor repertoire.

CDR1 and CDR2 are read off the germline V gene (reference sequence) as DFQATT and SNEGSKA. Its CDR3 holds 14 amino acids, cysteine through phenylalanine. Just the 42-base CDR3 DNA is kept, in frame starting at base 1. V trim: 4 bases; J trim: 5 bases; unmatched bases: 8. Preparation of the library involved PCR. The sequencer was an Illumina HiSeq 4000. Preparation of bulk TCR libraries followed a previously described approach, with the TCR primers listed in Table S5. Purification of total RNA was performed with the Qiagen AllPrep DNA/RNA kit. Before analysis, reads from multiple sequencing runs of one library were combined. In the source study's methods: Only reads with exact TCR constant sequence were kept, trimmed to 150 nt, and grouped by their 12-nt molecular barcodes. Reads within each barcode group were sub-clustered using a 15% Levenshtein threshold, and quality-weighted consensus sequences were constructed for each RNA molecule. Non-functional sequences were removed, as were lower-count sequences one edit away from another. Based on a fit of two negative binomial distributions, barcode sub-clusters having less than 20% of the maximum read count were discarded. The public reads were quality trimmed at Q25 with fastp and then assembled into clones with MiXCR by TCRdb, keeping productive beta chains. Rows matching on CDR3 protein sequence are summarized as one entry with the most common DNA and genes. The V and J calls, along with clone size, are taken from TCRdb and not from the paper's own processing. The sample records 550,000 to 750,000 distinct CDR3 sequences, 15% to 20% of which are singletons. The ten largest clones take up around 0.86% of the sample.

Naive CD8 T cell libraries were made from roughly 21,000 to 960,000 sorted cells using 10%, 30% or 50% of purified RNA. On a BD FACSAria II, naive CD8 T cells were FACS-sorted as CD8+CD4-CCR7+CD45RA+ and collected into RLT Plus buffer. To test detection sensitivity, Jurkat RNA equal to ten TCR copies was added to samples of about 20,000-1,000,000 naive CD8 T cells. CD8 T cells were enriched using RosetteSep CD8+ T Cell Enrichment Cocktail and Ficoll-Paque, and the enriched cells then underwent ACK red cell lysis. The rearranged chain carries TRBV20-1 and TRBJ2-7; 10 bases in the junction line up with TRBD2. Specimen: naive CD8+ T cells from blood, with Jurkat cell RNA spiked in. The cell subset or site label, read with the paper, signifies: FACS-sorted CD8+CD4-CCR7+CD45RA+ naive T cells. This TCR came from a human donor in good health. Some libraries in this study had Jurkat cell RNA spiked in. At the DNA level, the sequence is TGCAGTGCTATACCTAGCGGGGGCCCGGACGAGCAGTACTTC. It codes for CSAIPSGGPDEQYF.